This TCR beta chain was obtained from a study of shared clonotypes between healthy human individuals. Study-wide context: The study used three CD4 naive, three CD4 memory, two CD8 naive and one CD8 memory plate per donor. Study observations and caveats: Roughly 5% of naive CD4 clonotypes were common to a few donors. Sequencing depth was a factor that was expected to affect clonotype sharing among donors. Estimated richness values were generally larger in naive subsets than in memory subsets.

Of note for this clone: Antigen unknown. In the same sample, other DNA sequences code for this CDR3.

Clones were read by immunoSEQ multiplex PCR, and TCRdb kept only the in-frame ones, dropping some. Found here are approximately 1.9 million clones, 80% to 95% of them singletons; the top ten hold around 1.8%. Naive CD8 isolation took CD45RO-negative cells positively selected for CCR7 and excluded terminally differentiated effector memory CD45RA+ cells. This sequence originates from a man aged 18 to 29 in good health. Some clones in this sample may be carry-over from other donors' samples. Source material: naive CD8+ T cells from PBMCs.

The CDR3 protein is CASSVGLAGGNEQFF. Written as DNA, the CDR3 is TGTGCCAGCAGCGTAGGACTAGCGGGAGGGAATGAGCAGTTCTTC. The chain carries TRBV9 and TRBJ2-1; TRBD2 aligns across 14 bases. The CDR3 consists of 15 residues. J was trimmed by 7 bases and V by 0 bases; bases with no gene match: 0. The germline gives CDR1 SGDLS, CDR2 YYNGEE.